This is a list of T cell receptor beta chains from one sample in a study of T cells in Graves' hyperthyroidism and ophthalmopathy. TCRdb processed the multiplex PCR reads anew with MiXCR; each CDR3 protein has one entry. Of roughly 500,000 distinct CDR3 sequences listed, 46% are singletons. Material: peripheral blood or thyroid tissue (not recorded which). These TCRs come from an adult woman with Graves' disease, either hyperthyroidism or ophthalmopathy (not recorded which). The CDR3 runs from the conserved cysteine through the conserved F or W. The order of the fields is CDR3 protein, CDR3 DNA, J gene, clone size, V gene, D gene. D genes are given only for firm matches. The size entry is marked missing in some rows and otherwise reads once, few, many or a size class.

CDR3: CATARQPATNEKLFF; DNA: TGTGCCACCGCCAGACAGCCCGCAACTAATGAAAAACTGTTTTTT; J: TRBJ1-4; size: .; V: TRBV15; D: .
CDR3: CASSFRQGSRTEAFF; DNA: TGTGCCAGCAGCTTTCGACAGGGGTCGAGGACTGAAGCTTTCTTT; J: TRBJ1-1; size: .; V: TRBV7-2; D: TRBD1
CDR3: CASSFLNLAQNTEAFF; DNA: TGTGCCAGCAGCTTCCTAAACCTGGCTCAGAACACTGAAGCTTTCTTT; J: TRBJ1-1; size: .; V: TRBV7-9; D: .
CDR3: CASSLRAGQETQYF; DNA: TGCGCCAGCAGCTTGAGGGCAGGGCAAGAGACCCAGTACTTC; J: TRBJ2-5; size: many; V: TRBV5-1; D: .
CDR3: CASSQAGVFSGYTF; DNA: TGCGCCAGCAGTCAGGCAGGGGTCTTCAGCGGCTACACCTTC; J: TRBJ1-2; size: .; V: TRBV7-9; D: .
CDR3: CASSVRGTLLPQYF; DNA: TGTGCCAGCAGCGTCAGGGGTACCCTCCTGCCTCAGTACTTC; J: TRBJ2-7; size: .; V: TRBV5-5; D: .
CDR3: CSAKTDSNSPLHF; DNA: TGCAGTGCTAAAACGGACAGCAATTCACCCCTCCACTTT; J: TRBJ1-6; size: many; V: TRBV20-1; D: .
CDR3: CASSSRGTAETQYF; DNA: TGTGCCAGTAGTTCGCGCGGGACGGCGGAGACCCAGTACTTC; J: TRBJ2-5; size: once; V: TRBV19; D: .
CDR3: CASSDGDYYEQYF; DNA: TGTGCCAGCAGTGACGGTGACTACTACGAGCAGTACTTC; J: TRBJ2-7; size: .; V: TRBV2; D: .
CDR3: CASRGQDTNYGYTF; DNA: TGTGCCAGCAGAGGACAGGACACTAACTATGGCTACACCTTC; J: TRBJ1-2; size: .; V: TRBV25-1; D: TRBD1
CDR3: CAISELATGSEAFF; DNA: TGTGCCATCAGTGAGTTAGCGACAGGCTCTGAAGCTTTCTTT; J: TRBJ1-1; size: few; V: TRBV10-3; D: .
CDR3: CASSYRLPNTEAFF; DNA: TGTGCCAGCAGTTACCGGCTCCCGAACACTGAAGCTTTCTTT; J: TRBJ1-1; size: many; V: TRBV6-5; D: .
CDR3: CATSRDASGNDEQFF; DNA: TGTGCCACCAGCAGAGATGCTAGCGGGAATGATGAGCAGTTCTTC; J: TRBJ2-1; size: .; V: TRBV15; D: TRBD2
CDR3: CSAGGGHYGYTF; DNA: TGCAGTGCTGGAGGGGGCCACTATGGCTACACCTTC; J: TRBJ1-2; size: many; V: TRBV20-1; D: TRBD1
CDR3: CASSHNLAGDEETQYF; DNA: TGTGCTAGCAGCCACAACCTAGCGGGGGATGAAGAGACCCAGTACTTC; J: TRBJ2-5; size: .; V: TRBV7-7; D: TRBD2
CDR3: CASSHRQGAGNEKLFF; DNA: TGTGCCAGCAGCCACAGACAGGGGGCGGGTAATGAAAAACTGTTTTTT; J: TRBJ1-4; size: .; V: TRBV11-2; D: TRBD1
CDR3: CASSLIKTSGSSEQYF; DNA: TGTGCCAGCAGTTTAATCAAAACTAGCGGGAGTAGCGAGCAGTACTTC; J: TRBJ2-7; size: few; V: TRBV27; D: TRBD2